This TCR beta chain was obtained from a study of control samples from healthy donors and cancer patients. In this sample, this clone turned up a few times. Clones were read by immunoSEQ multiplex PCR, and TCRdb kept only the in-frame ones, dropping some. The sample carries about 94,000 clones, 90% recorded once. The trim removed 4 bases at V and 2 bases at J, leaving 3 bases unmatched. CDR1 and CDR2 from the germline V gene are MNHEY and SVGEGT. The CDR3 covers 16 residues. The sequence was collected from a woman under 30 in good health. This chain uses TRBV6-2 or TRBV6-3 with TRBJ2-3; 13 bases agree with TRBD2. Sequenced material: blood. Written as DNA, the CDR3 is TGTGCCAGCAGTTCCGGGACTAGCGGGGTCACAGATACGCAGTATTTT. It translates to CASSSGTSGVTDTQYF.